The subject of this entry is one T cell receptor (beta chain). Its antigen is currently unknown. This table comes from immunoSEQ multiplex PCR, and its TCRdb copy is limited to in-frame clones, with some not included. Of 100,000 to 130,000 clones listed, roughly 88% are singletons. The CDR3 is 14 amino acids. V dropped 0 bases and J dropped 4 bases, with 10 bases sitting between them. Per the germline V gene, CDR1 is SGHNT and CDR2 is YYREEE (reference sequence). These data come from a study of cytomegalovirus exposure and HLA in healthy donors. For the study at large: The 600 to 800 first-cohort repertoires shared a platform with the roughly 120 validation repertoires, as reported in a later analysis. Findings of the study overall: CMV antigen specificity of three CMV-associated chains was confirmed in vitro. The study put under 200 TCR beta chains on its list as cytomegalovirus-associated.

This sequence joins TRBV5-4 and TRBJ1-1; D call uncertain. This TCR was recovered from a woman in her late teens or twenties in good health and CMV-seronegative. The sequenced sample consisted of PBMCs. CDR3 bases: TGTGCCAGCAGCTTGGTGGGAGGGCGCACTGAAGCTTTCTTT. It codes for CASSLVGGRTEAFF.